These T cell receptor beta chains were read from a single sample in a study of blood T cell repertoires in COVID-19. Generated by immunoSEQ multiplex PCR, the TCRdb table keeps only in-frame clones and is missing some. The sample lists about 74,000 clones; about 88% were seen once. The sequencing sample was made of peripheral blood. The receptors derive from a human donor in a cohort sampled during active COVID-19. Both conserved end residues are part of each CDR3. The D gene is left open where the match is weak. Size is omitted from some rows. Given values are once, few, many or a class for expanded clones.

clone size: once; J gene: TRBJ2-1; V gene: TRBV7-2; D gene: NA; CDR3 DNA: TGTGCCAGCAGCTTAGTCGGGGGAGAAGGACCCTACAATGAGCAGTTCTTC; CDR3 protein: CASSLVGGEGPYNEQFF
clone size: NA; J gene: TRBJ2-7; V gene: TRBV5-6; D gene: NA; CDR3 DNA: TGTGCCAGCAGCATTGGCGGGGGCGTCGGGCAGTACTTC; CDR3 protein: CASSIGGGVGQYF
clone size: NA; J gene: TRBJ2-7; V gene: TRBV29-1; D gene: NA; CDR3 DNA: TGCAGCGTTGAGGGGGCCTCTACAGGGAGGGCCCTGGGGGAGCAGTACTTC; CDR3 protein: CSVEGASTGRALGEQYF
clone size: NA; J gene: TRBJ2-5; V gene: TRBV28; D gene: NA; CDR3 DNA: TGTGCCGGCAGCCCCCACAGAGAGGAGACCCAGTACTTC; CDR3 protein: CAGSPHREETQYF
clone size: NA; J gene: TRBJ2-7; V gene: TRBV3-1/TRBV3-2; D gene: NA; CDR3 DNA: TGTGCCAGCAGCCAAGGTGGGTCACAGATCGAGCAGTACTTC; CDR3 protein: CASSQGGSQIEQYF
clone size: NA; J gene: TRBJ2-7; V gene: TRBV5-4; D gene: TRBD1; CDR3 DNA: TGTGCCAGCAGCCCCAGCGGGACAGGGTTTGGGGAGCAGTACTTC; CDR3 protein: CASSPSGTGFGEQYF
clone size: NA; J gene: TRBJ2-1; V gene: TRBV9; D gene: NA; CDR3 DNA: TGTGCCAGCAGCGTAGTCAAAAATGAGCAGTTCTTC; CDR3 protein: CASSVVKNEQFF
clone size: NA; J gene: TRBJ2-5; V gene: TRBV7-2; D gene: NA; CDR3 DNA: TGTGCCAGCAGCCCCGGCGGGTACGGGACCCAGTACTTC; CDR3 protein: CASSPGGYGTQYF
clone size: NA; J gene: TRBJ2-7; V gene: TRBV29-1; D gene: TRBD1; CDR3 DNA: TGCAGCGTTGAACTATGGACAGGGGACAGCTACGAGCAGTACTTC; CDR3 protein: CSVELWTGDSYEQYF
clone size: NA; J gene: TRBJ2-7; V gene: TRBV7-9; D gene: NA; CDR3 DNA: TGTGCCAGCAGCTCACCACAGGGCTACGAGCAGTACTTC; CDR3 protein: CASSSPQGYEQYF
clone size: NA; J gene: TRBJ2-5; V gene: TRBV9; D gene: NA; CDR3 DNA: TGTGCCAGCACTCGCGGGACAGTCCAAGAGACCCAGTACTTC; CDR3 protein: CASTRGTVQETQYF
clone size: NA; J gene: TRBJ1-5; V gene: TRBV5-6; D gene: TRBD1; CDR3 DNA: TGTGCCAGCAGTACCGGGACAGGAGTGAATCAGCCCCAGCATTTT; CDR3 protein: CASSTGTGVNQPQHF
clone size: NA; J gene: TRBJ2-3; V gene: TRBV7-2; D gene: NA; CDR3 DNA: TGTGCCAGCAGCCTTAGAAAGGGCGTGGGAGCAGATACGCAGTATTTT; CDR3 protein: CASSLRKGVGADTQYF
clone size: NA; J gene: TRBJ2-7; V gene: TRBV7-3; D gene: NA; CDR3 DNA: TGTGCCAGCAGCCTTATCGGCGGGGCCTACGAGCAGTACTTC; CDR3 protein: CASSLIGGAYEQYF
clone size: NA; J gene: TRBJ2-1; V gene: TRBV28; D gene: TRBD2; CDR3 DNA: TGCGCCCAAGGCGGGAGAAACTACAATGAGCAGTTCTTC; CDR3 protein: CAQGGRNYNEQFF
clone size: NA; J gene: TRBJ2-2; V gene: TRBV29-1; D gene: NA; CDR3 DNA: TGCAGCGGGGGTAGGGCGGGATACGGGGAGCTGTTTTTT; CDR3 protein: CSGGRAGYGELFF
clone size: NA; J gene: TRBJ1-6; V gene: TRBV19; D gene: TRBD1; CDR3 DNA: TGTGCCAGTAAAGGGGGCGTAAATTCACCCCTCCACTTT; CDR3 protein: CASKGGVNSPLHF
clone size: NA; J gene: TRBJ2-7; V gene: TRBV7-2; D gene: NA; CDR3 DNA: TGTGCCAGCAGCTTAACTTCACTTACGGGGGAGCAGTACTTC; CDR3 protein: CASSLTSLTGEQYF
clone size: NA; J gene: TRBJ1-6; V gene: TRBV6-6; D gene: NA; CDR3 DNA: TGTGCCAGCAGGGGGAGTACCTATAATTCACCCCTCCACTTT; CDR3 protein: CASRGSTYNSPLHF
clone size: NA; J gene: TRBJ2-7; V gene: TRBV11-2; D gene: NA; CDR3 DNA: TGTGCCAGCAGCCCGGGACAAGTCTCCTACGAGCAGTACTTC; CDR3 protein: CASSPGQVSYEQYF
clone size: NA; J gene: TRBJ2-1; V gene: TRBV23-1; D gene: TRBD2; CDR3 DNA: TGCGCCAGCAGTCAATTCCTAGCGGGAGGACATGAGCAGTTCTTC; CDR3 protein: CASSQFLAGGHEQFF
clone size: once; J gene: TRBJ2-5; V gene: TRBV11-2; D gene: TRBD2; CDR3 DNA: TGTGCCAGCAGCTTGGGGACTAGGTCCCAAGAGACCCAGTACTTC; CDR3 protein: CASSLGTRSQETQYF
clone size: NA; J gene: TRBJ2-7; V gene: TRBV21-1; D gene: NA; CDR3 DNA: TGTGCCAGCAGCAATCGGTACTTC; CDR3 protein: CASSNRYF
clone size: once; J gene: TRBJ2-5; V gene: TRBV7-2; D gene: TRBD1; CDR3 DNA: TGTGCCAGCAGCTTAGACCTACAGGGGGCCAAAGAGACCCAGTACTTC; CDR3 protein: CASSLDLQGAKETQYF
clone size: NA; J gene: TRBJ2-7; V gene: TRBV5-6; D gene: NA; CDR3 DNA: TGTGCCAGCAGCCGGGACACCCTCTACGAGCAGTACTTC; CDR3 protein: CASSRDTLYEQYF
clone size: NA; J gene: TRBJ2-1; V gene: TRBV12-5; D gene: TRBD1; CDR3 DNA: TGTGCTAGTGGGCGGCCGGGACAGGGCACCCATGAGCAGTTCTTC; CDR3 protein: CASGRPGQGTHEQFF
clone size: NA; J gene: TRBJ1-4; V gene: TRBV5-5; D gene: NA; CDR3 DNA: TGTGCCAGCAGCTTGTCTGCAACTAATGAAAAACTGTTTTTT; CDR3 protein: CASSLSATNEKLFF
clone size: NA; J gene: TRBJ2-7; V gene: TRBV6-5; D gene: TRBD1; CDR3 DNA: TGTGCCAGCTCGAGGGACAGGGGAAGAGGGTACGAGCAGTACTTC; CDR3 protein: CASSRDRGRGYEQYF
clone size: few; J gene: TRBJ1-5; V gene: TRBV11-2; D gene: TRBD1; CDR3 DNA: TGTGCCAGCAGCTTAGGGGACAGCCCGAATCAGCCCCAGCATTTT; CDR3 protein: CASSLGDSPNQPQHF
clone size: NA; J gene: TRBJ2-1; V gene: TRBV27; D gene: TRBD2; CDR3 DNA: TGTGCCAGCAGACCCGTCGCTAGCGGGAGCAATGAGCAGTTCTTC; CDR3 protein: CASRPVASGSNEQFF
clone size: NA; J gene: TRBJ1-2; V gene: TRBV5-5; D gene: TRBD1; CDR3 DNA: TGTGCCAGCAGCTTGGAGGGGGCTGCCAATATTGGAATGGGCTACACCTTC; CDR3 protein: CASSLEGAANIGMGYTF
clone size: once; J gene: TRBJ2-3; V gene: TRBV24-1; D gene: TRBD2; CDR3 DNA: TGTGCCACCAGTGATTTGTCGGGCGGGAGGGCCACAGATACGCAGTATTTT; CDR3 protein: CATSDLSGGRATDTQYF
clone size: NA; J gene: TRBJ2-7; V gene: TRBV29-1; D gene: NA; CDR3 DNA: TGCAGCGTTGTCCCCACAGGGGGGGCATACGAGCAGTACTTC; CDR3 protein: CSVVPTGGAYEQYF
clone size: NA; J gene: TRBJ2-3; V gene: TRBV9; D gene: TRBD2; CDR3 DNA: TGTGCCAGCAGCGTAGCTAGCGGGAGAGGTCGGGGCACAGATACGCAGTATTTT; CDR3 protein: CASSVASGRGRGTDTQYF
clone size: NA; J gene: TRBJ1-1; V gene: TRBV6-6; D gene: TRBD1; CDR3 DNA: TGTGCCAGCAGGCACAGGGGGGAGAACACTGAAGCTTTCTTT; CDR3 protein: CASRHRGENTEAFF
clone size: NA; J gene: TRBJ2-7; V gene: TRBV28; D gene: TRBD1; CDR3 DNA: TGTGCCAGCAGTCCTGGACAGGGCGAGCAGTACTTC; CDR3 protein: CASSPGQGEQYF
clone size: NA; J gene: TRBJ1-6; V gene: TRBV28; D gene: TRBD1; CDR3 DNA: TGTGCCAGCAGACCACCGGGACAGGGGTATAATTCACCCCTCCACTTT; CDR3 protein: CASRPPGQGYNSPLHF
clone size: NA; J gene: TRBJ2-7; V gene: TRBV10-2; D gene: NA; CDR3 DNA: TGCGCCAGCAGTGTTCAGCGGGCGACAAACTACGAGCAGTACTTC; CDR3 protein: CASSVQRATNYEQYF
clone size: NA; J gene: TRBJ2-1; V gene: TRBV6-6; D gene: TRBD1; CDR3 DNA: TGTGCCAGCAGTTACGGACAGGAGGTTTTCAATGAGCAGTTCTTC; CDR3 protein: CASSYGQEVFNEQFF
clone size: NA; J gene: TRBJ2-5; V gene: TRBV5-5; D gene: TRBD1; CDR3 DNA: TGTGCCAGCAGCTTTGGACAGGGCGGGGAGACCCAGTACTTC; CDR3 protein: CASSFGQGGETQYF
clone size: once; J gene: TRBJ2-3; V gene: TRBV6-5; D gene: TRBD1; CDR3 DNA: TGTGCCAGCATTAGGGACAGGGGCACAGATACGCAGTATTTT; CDR3 protein: CASIRDRGTDTQYF
clone size: NA; J gene: TRBJ1-2; V gene: TRBV6-5; D gene: NA; CDR3 DNA: TGTGCCAGCGCCCCCGGGAACTATGGCTACACCTTC; CDR3 protein: CASAPGNYGYTF
clone size: NA; J gene: TRBJ2-7; V gene: TRBV15; D gene: NA; CDR3 DNA: TGTGCCACCAGCAGTTGCGCCGTGTGCGAGCAGTACTTC; CDR3 protein: CATSSCAVCEQYF
clone size: NA; J gene: TRBJ1-1; V gene: TRBV18; D gene: NA; CDR3 DNA: TGTGCCAGCTCACCTGACGGGCAGGGGAGCACTGAAGCTTTCTTT; CDR3 protein: CASSPDGQGSTEAFF
clone size: NA; J gene: TRBJ2-7; V gene: TRBV7-2; D gene: TRBD1; CDR3 DNA: TGTGCCAGCAGCTTAGGCTCCGGGACAGGGTACGAGCAGTACTTC; CDR3 protein: CASSLGSGTGYEQYF
clone size: few; J gene: TRBJ2-7; V gene: TRBV5-6; D gene: NA; CDR3 DNA: TGTGCCAGCAGCTGGGGGCGGGCAGGGACCTACGAGCAGTACTTC; CDR3 protein: CASSWGRAGTYEQYF
clone size: NA; J gene: TRBJ1-1; V gene: TRBV7-8; D gene: NA; CDR3 DNA: TGTGCCAGCAGCTCCGCCAACTGGCGGGTTTACGCTGAAGCTTTCTTT; CDR3 protein: CASSSANWRVYAEAFF
clone size: NA; J gene: TRBJ2-1; V gene: TRBV27; D gene: NA; CDR3 DNA: TGTGCCAGCAGTATCCTACCCGGGACTCTGGGCAATGAGCAGTTCTTC; CDR3 protein: CASSILPGTLGNEQFF